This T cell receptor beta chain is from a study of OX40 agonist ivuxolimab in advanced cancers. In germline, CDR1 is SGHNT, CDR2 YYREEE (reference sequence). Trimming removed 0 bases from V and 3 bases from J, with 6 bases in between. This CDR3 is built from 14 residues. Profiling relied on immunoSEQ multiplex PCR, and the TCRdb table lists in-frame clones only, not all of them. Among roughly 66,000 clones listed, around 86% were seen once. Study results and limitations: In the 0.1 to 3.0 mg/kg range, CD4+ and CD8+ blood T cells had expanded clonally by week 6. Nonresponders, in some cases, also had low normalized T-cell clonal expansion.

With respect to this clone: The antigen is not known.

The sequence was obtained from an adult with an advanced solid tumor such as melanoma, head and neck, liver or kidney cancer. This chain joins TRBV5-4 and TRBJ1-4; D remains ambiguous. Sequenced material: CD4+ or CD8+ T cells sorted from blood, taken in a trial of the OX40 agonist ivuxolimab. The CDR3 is CASSLELSNEKLFF. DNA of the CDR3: TGTGCCAGCAGCTTGGAGCTATCTAATGAAAAACTGTTTTTT.